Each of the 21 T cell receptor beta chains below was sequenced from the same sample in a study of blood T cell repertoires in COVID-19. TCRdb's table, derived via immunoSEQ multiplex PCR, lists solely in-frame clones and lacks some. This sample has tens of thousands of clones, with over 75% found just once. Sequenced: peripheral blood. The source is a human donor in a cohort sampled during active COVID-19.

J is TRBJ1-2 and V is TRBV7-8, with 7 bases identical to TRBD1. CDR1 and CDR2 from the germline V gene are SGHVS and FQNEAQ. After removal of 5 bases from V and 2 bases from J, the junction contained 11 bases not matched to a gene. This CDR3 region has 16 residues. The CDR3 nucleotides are TGTGCCAGCAGCCCCCGCCTACAGGGGCCAAACTATGGCTACACCTTC. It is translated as CASSPRLQGPNYGYTF.

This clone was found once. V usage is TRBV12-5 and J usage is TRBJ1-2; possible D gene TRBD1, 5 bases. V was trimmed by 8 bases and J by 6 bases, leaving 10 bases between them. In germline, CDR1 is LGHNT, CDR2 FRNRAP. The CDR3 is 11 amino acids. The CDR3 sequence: CASRRGHGYTF. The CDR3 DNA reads TGTGCTAGTAGGAGGGGCCATGGCTACACCTTC. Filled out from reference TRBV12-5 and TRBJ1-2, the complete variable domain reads DARVTQTPRHKVTEMGQEVTMRCQPILGHNTVFWYRQTMMQGLELLAYFRNRAPLDDSGMPKDRFSAEMPDATLATLKIQPSEPRDSAVYFCASRRGHGYTFGSGTRLTVV.

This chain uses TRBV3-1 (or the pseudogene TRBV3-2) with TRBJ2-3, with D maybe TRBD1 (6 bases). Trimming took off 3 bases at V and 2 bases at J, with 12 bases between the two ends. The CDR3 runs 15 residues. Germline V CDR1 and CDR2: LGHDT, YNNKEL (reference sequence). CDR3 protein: CASSHLLGATDTQYF. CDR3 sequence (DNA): TGTGCCAGCAGCCATCTACTGGGGGCCACAGATACGCAGTATTTT.

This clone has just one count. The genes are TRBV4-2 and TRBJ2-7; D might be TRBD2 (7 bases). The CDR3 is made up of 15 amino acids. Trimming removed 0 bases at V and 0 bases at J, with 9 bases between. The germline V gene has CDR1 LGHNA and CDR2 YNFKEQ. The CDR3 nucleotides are TGTGCCAGCAGCCAAGAGCGGGGGCACTCCTACGAGCAGTACTTC. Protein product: CASSQERGHSYEQYF.

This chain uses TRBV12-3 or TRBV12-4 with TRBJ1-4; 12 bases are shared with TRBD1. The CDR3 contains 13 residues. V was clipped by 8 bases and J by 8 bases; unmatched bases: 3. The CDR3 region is CASWGQGAEKLFF. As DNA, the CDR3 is TGTGCCAGCTGGGGACAGGGGGCAGAAAAACTGTTTTTT.

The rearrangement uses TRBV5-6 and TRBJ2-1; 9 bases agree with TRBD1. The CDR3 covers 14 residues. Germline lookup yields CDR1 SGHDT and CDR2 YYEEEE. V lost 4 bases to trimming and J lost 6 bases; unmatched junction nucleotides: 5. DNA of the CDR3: TGTGCCAGCAGCAGGACAGGGGCCGGCAATGAGCAGTTCTTC. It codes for CASSRTGAGNEQFF.

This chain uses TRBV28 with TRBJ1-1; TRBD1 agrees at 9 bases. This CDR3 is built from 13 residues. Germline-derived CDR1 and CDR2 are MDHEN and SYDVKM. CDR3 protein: CQTGGQADTEAFF. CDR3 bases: TGTCAAACAGGGGGCCAAGCGGACACTGAAGCTTTCTTT.

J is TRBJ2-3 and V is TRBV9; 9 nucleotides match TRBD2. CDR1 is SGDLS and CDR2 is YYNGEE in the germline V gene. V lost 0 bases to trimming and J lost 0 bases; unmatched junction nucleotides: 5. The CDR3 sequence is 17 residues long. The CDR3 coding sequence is TGTGCCAGCAGCGTAGATTTAGCGGGGGAGAGCACAGATACGCAGTATTTT. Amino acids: CASSVDLAGESTDTQYF.

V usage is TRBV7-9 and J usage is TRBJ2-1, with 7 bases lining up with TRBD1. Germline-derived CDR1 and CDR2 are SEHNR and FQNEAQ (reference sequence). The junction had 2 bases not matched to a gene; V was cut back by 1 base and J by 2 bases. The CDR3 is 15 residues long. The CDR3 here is CASSLDRGTYNEQFF. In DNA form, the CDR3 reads TGTGCCAGCAGCTTAGACAGGGGTACCTACAATGAGCAGTTCTTC.

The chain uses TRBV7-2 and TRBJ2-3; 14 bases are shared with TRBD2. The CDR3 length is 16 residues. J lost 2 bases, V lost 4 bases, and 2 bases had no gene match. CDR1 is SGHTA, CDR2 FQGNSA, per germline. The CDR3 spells CASSSGLAGDTDTQYF. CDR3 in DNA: TGTGCCAGCAGCTCGGGACTAGCGGGGGACACAGATACGCAGTATTTT.

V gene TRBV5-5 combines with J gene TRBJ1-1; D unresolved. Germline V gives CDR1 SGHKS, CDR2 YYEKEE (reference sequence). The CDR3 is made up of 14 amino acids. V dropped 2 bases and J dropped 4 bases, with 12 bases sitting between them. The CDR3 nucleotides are TGTGCCAGCAGCTTTTCGGGTAGAGGCACTGAAGCTTTCTTT. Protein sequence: CASSFSGRGTEAFF.

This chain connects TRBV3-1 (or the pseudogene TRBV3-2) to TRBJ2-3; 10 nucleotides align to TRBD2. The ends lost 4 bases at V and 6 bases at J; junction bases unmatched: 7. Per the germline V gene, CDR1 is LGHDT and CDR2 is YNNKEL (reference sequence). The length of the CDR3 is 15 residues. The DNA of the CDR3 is TGTGCCAGCAGCCCGGGAGCGGGGGGGCCGGATACGCAGTATTTT. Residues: CASSPGAGGPDTQYF.

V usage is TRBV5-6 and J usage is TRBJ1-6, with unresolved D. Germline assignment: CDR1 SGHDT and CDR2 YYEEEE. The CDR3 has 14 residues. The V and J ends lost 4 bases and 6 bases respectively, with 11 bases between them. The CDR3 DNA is TGTGCCAGCAGCCTCTCGGTCTCTAATTCACCCCTCCACTTT. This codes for CASSLSVSNSPLHF.

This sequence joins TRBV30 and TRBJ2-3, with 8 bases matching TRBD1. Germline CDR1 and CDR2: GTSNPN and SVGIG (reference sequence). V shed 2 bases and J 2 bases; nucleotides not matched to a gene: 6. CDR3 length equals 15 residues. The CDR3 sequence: CAWSPQGGNTDTQYF. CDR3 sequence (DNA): TGTGCCTGGAGTCCACAGGGGGGTAACACAGATACGCAGTATTTT.

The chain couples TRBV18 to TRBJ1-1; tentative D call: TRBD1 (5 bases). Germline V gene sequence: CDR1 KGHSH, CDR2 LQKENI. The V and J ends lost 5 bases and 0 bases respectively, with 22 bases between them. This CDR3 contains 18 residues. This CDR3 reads CASSSPGGGVMMNTEAFF. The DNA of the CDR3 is TGTGCCAGCTCATCCCCCGGGGGGGGTGTTATGATGAACACTGAAGCTTTCTTT.

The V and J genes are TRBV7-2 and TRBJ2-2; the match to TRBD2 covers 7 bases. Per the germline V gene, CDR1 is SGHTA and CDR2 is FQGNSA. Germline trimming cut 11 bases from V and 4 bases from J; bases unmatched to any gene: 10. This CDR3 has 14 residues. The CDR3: CAAGGASGTGELFF. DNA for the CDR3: TGTGCCGCCGGAGGGGCTAGCGGCACCGGGGAGCTGTTTTTT.

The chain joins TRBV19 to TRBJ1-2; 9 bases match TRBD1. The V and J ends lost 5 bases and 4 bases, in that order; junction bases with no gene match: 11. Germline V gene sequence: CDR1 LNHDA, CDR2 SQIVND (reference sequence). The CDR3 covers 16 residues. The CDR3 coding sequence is TGTGCCAGTAGTCCCCGACAGGGGGGGGATCTCTATGGCTACACCTTC. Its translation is CASSPRQGGDLYGYTF.

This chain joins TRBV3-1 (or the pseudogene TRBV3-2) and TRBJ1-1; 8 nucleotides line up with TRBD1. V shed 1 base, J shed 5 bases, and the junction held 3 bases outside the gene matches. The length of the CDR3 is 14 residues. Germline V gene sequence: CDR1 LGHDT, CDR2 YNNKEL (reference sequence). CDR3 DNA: TGTGCCAGCAGCCAAGCAGGGGGCTGGACTGAAGCTTTCTTT. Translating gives CASSQAGGWTEAFF.

The CDR3 DNA reads as TGTGCCAGTAGTATAGATGTGCCCCTCCGGACAGCGATTAATGAAAAACTGTTTTTT. Its translation is CASSIDVPLRTAINEKLFF. This chain connects TRBV19 to TRBJ1-4, with D possibly being TRBD1 (6 bases). The V and J ends lost 0 bases and 4 bases respectively, with 21 bases between them. Germline assignment: CDR1 LNHDA and CDR2 SQIVND (reference sequence). This CDR3 comprises 19 residues. Full variable domain (missing parts from reference TRBV19 and TRBJ1-4): DGGITQSPKYLFRKEGQNVTLSCEQNLNHDAMYWYRQDPGQGLRLIYYSQIVNDFQKGDIAEGYSVSREKKESFPLTVTSAQKNPTAFYLCASSIDVPLRTAINEKLFFGSGTQLSVL.

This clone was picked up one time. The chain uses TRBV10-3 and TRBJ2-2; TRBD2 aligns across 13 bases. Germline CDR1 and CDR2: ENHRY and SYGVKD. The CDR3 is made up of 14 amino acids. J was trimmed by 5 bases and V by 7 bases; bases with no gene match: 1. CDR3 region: CAIKLAGGTGELFF. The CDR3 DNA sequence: TGTGCCATCAAACTAGCGGGGGGGACCGGGGAGCTGTTTTTT.

Here the CDR3 reads CASSEAKGGIDTQYF. The CDR3 DNA follows: TGTGCCAGCAGTGAAGCCAAGGGAGGGATAGATACGCAGTATTTT. This chain uses TRBV6-1 with TRBJ2-3; 7 nucleotides agree with TRBD2. The V segment lost 0 bases and the J segment 5 bases; nucleotides outside the gene matches: 5. Germline assignment: CDR1 MNHNS and CDR2 SASEGT. The CDR3 runs 15 residues.